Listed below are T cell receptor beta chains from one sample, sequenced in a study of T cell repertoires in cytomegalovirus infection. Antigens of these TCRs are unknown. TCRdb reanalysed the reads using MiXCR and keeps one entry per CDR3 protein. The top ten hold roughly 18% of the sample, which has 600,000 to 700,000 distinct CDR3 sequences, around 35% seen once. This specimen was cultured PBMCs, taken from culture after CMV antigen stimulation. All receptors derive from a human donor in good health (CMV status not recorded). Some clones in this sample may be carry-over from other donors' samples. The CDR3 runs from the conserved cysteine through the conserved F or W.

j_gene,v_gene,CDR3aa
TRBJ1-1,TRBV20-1,CSASTGTNTEAFF
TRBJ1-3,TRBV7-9,CASSLRGSPGNTIYF
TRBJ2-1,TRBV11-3,CASSFSHRGGDEQFF
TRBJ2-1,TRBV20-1,CSARDMGLVGNEQFF
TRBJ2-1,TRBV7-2,CASSPVSSVGEQFF
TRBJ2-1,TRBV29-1,CSVRPGLAANNEQFF
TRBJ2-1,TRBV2,CASTEQGGEQFF
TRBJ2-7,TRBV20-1,CSAKRGGYEQYF
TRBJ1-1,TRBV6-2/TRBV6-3,CASTSSGKTPEAFF
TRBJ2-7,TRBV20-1,CSARVTGWEQYF
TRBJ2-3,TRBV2,CASKPGQGSDTQYF
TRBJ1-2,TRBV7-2,CASSLFSSLPSGYTF
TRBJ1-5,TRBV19,CASSIDQFYSNQPQHF
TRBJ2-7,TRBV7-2,CASSLPHLAGVVEQYF
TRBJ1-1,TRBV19,CASSIPEGAGEAFF
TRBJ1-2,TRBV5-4,CASSPTAGTAYGYTF
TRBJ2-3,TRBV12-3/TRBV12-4,CASSSTSGRPGLTDTQYF
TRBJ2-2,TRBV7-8,CASSVGVELFF
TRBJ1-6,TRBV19,CASSSGYRGNSPLHF
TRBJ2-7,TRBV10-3,CAISENPAVGNEQYF
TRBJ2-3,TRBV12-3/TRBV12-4,CASSTLAGAPTDTQYF
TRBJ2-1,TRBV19,CASSRAAGGYYNEQFF
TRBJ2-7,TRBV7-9,CASSYPGWRAEQYF
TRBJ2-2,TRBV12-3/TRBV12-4,CASRDVLLPRTGQNTGELFF
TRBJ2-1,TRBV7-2,CASSGDRYNEQFF
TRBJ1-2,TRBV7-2,CASSLGGEGDGYTF